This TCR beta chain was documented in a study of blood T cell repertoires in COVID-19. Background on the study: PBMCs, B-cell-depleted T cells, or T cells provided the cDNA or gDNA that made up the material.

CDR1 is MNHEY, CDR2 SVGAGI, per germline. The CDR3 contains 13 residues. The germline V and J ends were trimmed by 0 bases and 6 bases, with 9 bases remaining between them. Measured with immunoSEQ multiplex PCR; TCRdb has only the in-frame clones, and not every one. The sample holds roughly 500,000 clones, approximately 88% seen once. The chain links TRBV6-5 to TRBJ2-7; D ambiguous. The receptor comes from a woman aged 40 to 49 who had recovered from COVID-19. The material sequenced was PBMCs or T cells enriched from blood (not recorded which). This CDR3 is CASSYSLSGEQYF. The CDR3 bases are TGTGCCAGCAGTTACTCGTTGTCCGGCGAGCAGTACTTC.